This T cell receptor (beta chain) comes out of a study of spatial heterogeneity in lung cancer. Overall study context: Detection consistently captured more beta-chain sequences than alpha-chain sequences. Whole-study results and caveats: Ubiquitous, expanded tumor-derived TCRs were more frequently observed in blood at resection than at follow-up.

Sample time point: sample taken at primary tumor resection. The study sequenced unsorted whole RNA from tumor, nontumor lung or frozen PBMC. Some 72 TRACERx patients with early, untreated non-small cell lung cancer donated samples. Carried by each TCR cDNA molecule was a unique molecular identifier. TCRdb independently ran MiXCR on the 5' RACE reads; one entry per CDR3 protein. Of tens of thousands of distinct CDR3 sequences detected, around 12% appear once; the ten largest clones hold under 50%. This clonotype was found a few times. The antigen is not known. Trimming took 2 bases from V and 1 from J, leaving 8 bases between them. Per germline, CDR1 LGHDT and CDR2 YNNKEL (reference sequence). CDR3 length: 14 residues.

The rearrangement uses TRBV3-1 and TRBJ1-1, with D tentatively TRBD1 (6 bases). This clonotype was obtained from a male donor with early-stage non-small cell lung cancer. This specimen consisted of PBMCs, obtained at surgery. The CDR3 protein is CASSQLQGNTEAFF. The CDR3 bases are TGTGCCAGCAGCCAATTACAGGGGAACACTGAAGCTTTCTTT.